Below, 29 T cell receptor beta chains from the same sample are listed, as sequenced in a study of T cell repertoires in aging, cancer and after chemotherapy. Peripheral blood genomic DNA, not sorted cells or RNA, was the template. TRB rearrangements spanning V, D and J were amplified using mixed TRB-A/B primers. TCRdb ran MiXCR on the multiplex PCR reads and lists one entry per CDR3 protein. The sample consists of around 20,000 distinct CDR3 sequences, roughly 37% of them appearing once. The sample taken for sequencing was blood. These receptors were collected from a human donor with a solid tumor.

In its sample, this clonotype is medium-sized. This chain's CDR3 is CASKLPSGNTQYF. The CDR3 region has the DNA TGTGCCAGCAAATTACCCTCGGGGAATACGCAGTATTTT. This sequence joins TRBV6-5 and TRBJ2-3, with D tentatively TRBD2 (5 bases). This CDR3 region has 13 residues. The germline gives CDR1 MNHEY, CDR2 SVGAGI. V gave up 7 bases and J gave up 7 bases, with 15 bases separating them.

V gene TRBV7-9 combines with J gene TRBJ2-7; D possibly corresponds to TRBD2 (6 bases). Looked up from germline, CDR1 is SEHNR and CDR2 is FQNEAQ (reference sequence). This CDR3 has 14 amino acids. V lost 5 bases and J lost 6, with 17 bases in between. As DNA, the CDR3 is TGTGCCAGCAGCCCGCCCGGGAGCATTAGCGAGCAGTACTTC. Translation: CASSPPGSISEQYF.

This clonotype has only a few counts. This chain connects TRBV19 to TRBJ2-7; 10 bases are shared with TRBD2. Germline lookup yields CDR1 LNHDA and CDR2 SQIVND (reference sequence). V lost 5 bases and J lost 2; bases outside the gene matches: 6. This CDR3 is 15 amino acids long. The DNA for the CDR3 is TGTGCCAGTAGTGTACTTCTAGCGGGGGCCTACGAGCAGTACTTC. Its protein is CASSVLLAGAYEQYF.

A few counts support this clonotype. As DNA, the CDR3 is TGTGCCAGCAGCCGGGAGGATACGCAGTATTTT. It specifies CASSREDTQYF. The chain links TRBV5-7 to TRBJ2-3, with D perhaps matching TRBD2 (6 bases). TRBV5-7 belongs to the ORF category, with a function that is uncertain. V lost 4 bases and J lost 6, with 6 bases in between. This CDR3 region has 11 residues.

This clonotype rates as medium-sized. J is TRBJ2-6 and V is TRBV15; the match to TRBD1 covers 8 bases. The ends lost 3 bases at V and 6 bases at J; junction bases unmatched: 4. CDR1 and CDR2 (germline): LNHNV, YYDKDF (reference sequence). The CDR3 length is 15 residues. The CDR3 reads CATSRRTGQANVLTF. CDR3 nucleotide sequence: TGTGCCACCAGCAGGCGGACAGGGCAGGCCAACGTCCTGACTTTC. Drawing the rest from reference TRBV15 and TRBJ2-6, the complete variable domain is DAMVIQNPRYQVTQFGKPVTLSCSQTLNHNVMYWYQQKSSQAPKLLFHYYDKDFNNEADTPDNFQSRRPNTSFCFLDIRSPGLGDTAMYLCATSRRTGQANVLTFGAGSRLTVL.

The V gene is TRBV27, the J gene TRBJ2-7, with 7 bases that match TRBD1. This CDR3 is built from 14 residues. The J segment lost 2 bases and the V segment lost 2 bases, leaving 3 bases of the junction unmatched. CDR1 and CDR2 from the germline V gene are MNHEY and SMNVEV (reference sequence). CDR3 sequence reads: CASSLRDRAYEQYF. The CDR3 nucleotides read TGTGCCAGCAGTTTAAGGGACAGAGCCTACGAGCAGTACTTC.

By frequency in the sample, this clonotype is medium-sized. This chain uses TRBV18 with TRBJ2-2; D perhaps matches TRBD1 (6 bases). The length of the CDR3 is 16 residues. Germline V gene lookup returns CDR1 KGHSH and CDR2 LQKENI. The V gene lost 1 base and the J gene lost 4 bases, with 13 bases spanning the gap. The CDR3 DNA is TGTGCCAGCTCACCACATCCGGGACAAAGCACCGGGGAGCTGTTTTTT. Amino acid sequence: CASSPHPGQSTGELFF.

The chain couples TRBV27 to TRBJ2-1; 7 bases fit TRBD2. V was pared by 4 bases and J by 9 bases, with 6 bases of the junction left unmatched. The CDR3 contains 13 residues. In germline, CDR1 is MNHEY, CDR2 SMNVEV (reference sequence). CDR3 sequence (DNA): TGTGCCAGCAGTTCGCCGTCGGGGGGTGAGCAGTTCTTC. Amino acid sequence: CASSSPSGGEQFF.

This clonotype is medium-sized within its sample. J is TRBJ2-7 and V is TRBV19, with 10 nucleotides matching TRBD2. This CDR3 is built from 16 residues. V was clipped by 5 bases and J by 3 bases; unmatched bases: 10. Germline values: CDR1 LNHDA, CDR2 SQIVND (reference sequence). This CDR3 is CASSSGLAEGRYEQYF. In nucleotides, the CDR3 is TGTGCCAGTAGTTCCGGACTAGCGGAGGGCCGCTACGAGCAGTACTTC.

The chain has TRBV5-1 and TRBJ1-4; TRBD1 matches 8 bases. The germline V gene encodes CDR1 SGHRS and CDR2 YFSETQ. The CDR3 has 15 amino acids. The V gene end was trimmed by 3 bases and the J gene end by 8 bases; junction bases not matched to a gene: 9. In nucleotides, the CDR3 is TGCGCCAGCAGCTCCGGACAGGGCCAACGGGAAAAACTGTTTTTT. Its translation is CASSSGQGQREKLFF.

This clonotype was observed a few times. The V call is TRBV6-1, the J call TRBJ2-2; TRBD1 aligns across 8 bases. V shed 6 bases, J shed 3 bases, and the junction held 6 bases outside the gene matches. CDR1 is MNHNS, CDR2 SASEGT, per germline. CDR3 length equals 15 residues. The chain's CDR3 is CASSPTGEDTGELFF. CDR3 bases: TGTGCCAGCAGCCCGACAGGGGAAGACACCGGGGAGCTGTTTTTT.

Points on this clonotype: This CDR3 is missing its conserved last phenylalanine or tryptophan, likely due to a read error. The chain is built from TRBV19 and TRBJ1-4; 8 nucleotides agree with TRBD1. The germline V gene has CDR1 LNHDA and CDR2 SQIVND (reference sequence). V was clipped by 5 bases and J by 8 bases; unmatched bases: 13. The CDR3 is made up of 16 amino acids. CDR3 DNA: TGTGCCAGTAGTCCGACTTCAGGGGGCGCCGGGGAAAAACTGTTTTTA. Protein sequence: CASSPTSGGAGEKLFL.

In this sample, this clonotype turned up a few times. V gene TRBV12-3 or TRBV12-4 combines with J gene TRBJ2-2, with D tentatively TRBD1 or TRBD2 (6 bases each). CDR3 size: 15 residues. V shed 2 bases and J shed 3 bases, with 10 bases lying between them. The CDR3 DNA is TGTGCCAGCAGTTTAAATAGGGGGGACACCGGGGAGCTGTTTTTT. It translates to CASSLNRGDTGELFF.

The CDR3 loop reads CASSLVRGTGNEQYF. As DNA, the CDR3 is TGTGCCAGCAGCTTAGTACGCGGGACAGGGAACGAGCAGTACTTC. J is TRBJ2-7 and V is TRBV7-6, with 9 positions matching TRBD1. CDR1 and CDR2 (germline): SGHVS, FNYEAQ. V was pared by 1 base and J by 5 bases, with 6 bases of the junction left unmatched. The length of the CDR3 is 15 residues.

CDR3 sequence (DNA): TGTGCCAGCAGTGAGTATTCCTCCCCGTATAGTGAGCAGTTCTTC. It translates to CASSEYSSPYSEQFF. The rearrangement links TRBV6-1 to TRBJ2-1; D remains ambiguous. The CDR3 has 15 residues. From germline, CDR1 is MNHNS and CDR2 SASEGT. The ends were cut back, 3 bases at V and 9 bases at J, with 18 bases in the middle.

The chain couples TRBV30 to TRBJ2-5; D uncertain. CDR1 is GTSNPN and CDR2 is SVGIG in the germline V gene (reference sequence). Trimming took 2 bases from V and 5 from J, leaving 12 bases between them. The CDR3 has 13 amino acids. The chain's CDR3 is CAWSPNLGETQYF. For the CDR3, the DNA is TGTGCCTGGAGTCCGAACTTGGGGGAGACCCAGTACTTC.

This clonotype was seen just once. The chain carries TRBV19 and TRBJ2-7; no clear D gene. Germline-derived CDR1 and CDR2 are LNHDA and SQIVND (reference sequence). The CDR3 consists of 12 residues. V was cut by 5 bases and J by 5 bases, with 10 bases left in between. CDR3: CASSSNENEQYF. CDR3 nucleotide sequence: TGTGCCAGTAGTTCGAACGAGAACGAGCAGTACTTC.

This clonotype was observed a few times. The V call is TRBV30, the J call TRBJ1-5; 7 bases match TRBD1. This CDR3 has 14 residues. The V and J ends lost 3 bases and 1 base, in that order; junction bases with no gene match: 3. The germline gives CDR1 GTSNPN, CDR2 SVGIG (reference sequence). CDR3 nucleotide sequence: TGTGCCTGGAGCGGGGACAGAAGCAATCAGCCCCAGCATTTT. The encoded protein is CAWSGDRSNQPQHF.

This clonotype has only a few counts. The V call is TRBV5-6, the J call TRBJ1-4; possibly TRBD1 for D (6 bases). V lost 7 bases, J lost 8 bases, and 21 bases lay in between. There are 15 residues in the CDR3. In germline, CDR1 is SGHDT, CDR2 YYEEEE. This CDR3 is CASGNWGGAEEKLFF. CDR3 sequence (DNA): TGTGCCAGCGGAAACTGGGGGGGGGCGGAGGAAAAACTGTTTTTT. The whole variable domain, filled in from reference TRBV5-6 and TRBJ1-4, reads DAGVTQSPTHLIKTRGQQVTLRCSPKSGHDTVSWYQQALGQGPQFIFQYYEEEERQRGNFPDRFSGHQFPNYSSELNVNALLLGDSALYLCASGNWGGAEEKLFFGSGTQLSVL.

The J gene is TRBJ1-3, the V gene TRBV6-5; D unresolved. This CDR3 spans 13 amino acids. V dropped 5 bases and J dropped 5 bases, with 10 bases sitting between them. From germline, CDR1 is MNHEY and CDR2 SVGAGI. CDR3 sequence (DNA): TGTGCCAGCAGTGAGGACTCCCGAAACACCATATATTTT. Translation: CASSEDSRNTIYF.

CDR3 amino acids: CASSLEAHSSYNEQFF. Here the CDR3 DNA reads TGCGCCAGCAGCTTGGAAGCGCACAGCTCCTACAATGAGCAGTTCTTC. This chain links TRBV5-1 with TRBJ2-1; D is undetermined. Germline CDR1 is SGHRS and CDR2 is YFSETQ. The CDR3 is made up of 16 amino acids. The germline V and J ends were trimmed by 0 bases and 0 bases, with 10 bases remaining between them.

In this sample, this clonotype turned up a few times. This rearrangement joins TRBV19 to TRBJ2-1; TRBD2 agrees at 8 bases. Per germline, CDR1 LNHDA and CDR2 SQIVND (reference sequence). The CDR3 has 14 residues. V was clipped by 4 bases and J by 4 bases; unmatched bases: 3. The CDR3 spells CASSTLAGYNEQFF. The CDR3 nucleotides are TGTGCCAGTAGTACCCTAGCGGGTTACAATGAGCAGTTCTTC.

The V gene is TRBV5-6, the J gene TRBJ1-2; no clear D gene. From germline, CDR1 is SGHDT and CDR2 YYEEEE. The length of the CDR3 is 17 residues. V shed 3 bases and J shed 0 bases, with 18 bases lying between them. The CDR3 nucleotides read TGTGCCAGCAGCTCCCCATTAGCAGCAAGCACTAACTATGGCTACACCTTC. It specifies CASSSPLAASTNYGYTF.

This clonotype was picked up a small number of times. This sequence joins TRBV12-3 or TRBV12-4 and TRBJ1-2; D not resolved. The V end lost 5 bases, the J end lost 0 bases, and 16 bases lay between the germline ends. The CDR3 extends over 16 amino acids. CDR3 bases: TGTGCCAGCAGTCCATCCTCGGGGTGGGCTAACTATGGCTACACCTTC. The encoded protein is CASSPSSGWANYGYTF.

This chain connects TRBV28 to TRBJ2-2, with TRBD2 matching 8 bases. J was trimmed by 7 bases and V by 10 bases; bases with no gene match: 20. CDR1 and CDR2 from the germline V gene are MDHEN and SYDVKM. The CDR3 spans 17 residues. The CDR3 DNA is TGTGCCACCTCACTCTGGGTAACGGGAGGGCCGGTCGGGGAGCTGTTTTTT. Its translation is CATSLWVTGGPVGELFF.

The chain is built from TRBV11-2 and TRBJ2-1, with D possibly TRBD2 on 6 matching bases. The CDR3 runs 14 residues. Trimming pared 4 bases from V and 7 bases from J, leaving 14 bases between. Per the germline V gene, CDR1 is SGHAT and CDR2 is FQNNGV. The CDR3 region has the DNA TGTGCCAGCAGCTCACGGGGACGGGGGAATGAGCAGTTCTTC. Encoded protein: CASSSRGRGNEQFF.

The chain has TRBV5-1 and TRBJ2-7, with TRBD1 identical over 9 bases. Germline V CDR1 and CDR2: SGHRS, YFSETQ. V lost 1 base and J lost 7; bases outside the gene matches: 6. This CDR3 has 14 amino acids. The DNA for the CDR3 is TGCGCCAGCAGCTTGTCACAGGGGGCGAAGGAGCAGTACTTC. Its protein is CASSLSQGAKEQYF.

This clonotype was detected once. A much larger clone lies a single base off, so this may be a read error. The CDR3 loop is CASSIVGRSSYNEQFF. The CDR3, as DNA: TGTGCCAGTAGTATAGTGGGCAGGAGTTCCTACAATGAGCAGTTCTTC. The V call is TRBV19, the J call TRBJ2-1; unclear D gene. CDR1 and CDR2 from the germline V gene are LNHDA and SQIVND (reference sequence). The CDR3 is made up of 16 amino acids. The V gene lost 1 base and the J gene lost 1 base, with 11 bases spanning the gap.

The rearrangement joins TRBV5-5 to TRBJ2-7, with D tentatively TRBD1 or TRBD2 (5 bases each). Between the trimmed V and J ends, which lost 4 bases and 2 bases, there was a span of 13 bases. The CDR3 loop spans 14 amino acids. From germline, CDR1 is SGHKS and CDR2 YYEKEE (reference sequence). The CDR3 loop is CASSPRDGAYEQYF. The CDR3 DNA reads TGTGCCAGCAGCCCCCGGGACGGGGCCTACGAGCAGTACTTC.